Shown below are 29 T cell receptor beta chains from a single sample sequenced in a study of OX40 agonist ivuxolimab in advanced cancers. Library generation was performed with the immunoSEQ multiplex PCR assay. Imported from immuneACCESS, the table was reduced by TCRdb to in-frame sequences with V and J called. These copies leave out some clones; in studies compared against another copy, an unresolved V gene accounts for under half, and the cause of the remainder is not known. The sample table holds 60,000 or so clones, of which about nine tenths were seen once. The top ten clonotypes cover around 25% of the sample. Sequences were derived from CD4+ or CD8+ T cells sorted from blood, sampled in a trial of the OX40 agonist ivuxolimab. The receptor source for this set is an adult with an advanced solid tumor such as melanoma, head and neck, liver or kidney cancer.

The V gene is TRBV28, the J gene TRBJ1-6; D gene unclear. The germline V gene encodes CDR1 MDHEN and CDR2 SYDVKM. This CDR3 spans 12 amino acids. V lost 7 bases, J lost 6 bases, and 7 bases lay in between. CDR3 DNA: TGTGCCAGCACCCTCATTAATTCACCCCTCCACTTT. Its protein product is CASTLINSPLHF.

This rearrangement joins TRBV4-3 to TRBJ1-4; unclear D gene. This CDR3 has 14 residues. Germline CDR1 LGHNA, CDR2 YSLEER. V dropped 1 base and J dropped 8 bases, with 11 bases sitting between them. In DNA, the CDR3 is TGCGCCAGCAGCCAAGTCAGGTCGGTCGAAAAACTGTTTTTT. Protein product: CASSQVRSVEKLFF.

The CDR3 loop is CASSMGGFGQFF. The CDR3 DNA reads TGTGCCAGTAGTATGGGGGGTTTCGGCCAGTTCTTC. The V call is TRBV19, the J call TRBJ2-1; the D gene is possibly TRBD2 (6 bases). In germline, CDR1 is LNHDA, CDR2 SQIVND (reference sequence). The CDR3 spans 12 residues. The V gene lost 3 bases and the J gene lost 13 bases, with 13 bases spanning the gap.

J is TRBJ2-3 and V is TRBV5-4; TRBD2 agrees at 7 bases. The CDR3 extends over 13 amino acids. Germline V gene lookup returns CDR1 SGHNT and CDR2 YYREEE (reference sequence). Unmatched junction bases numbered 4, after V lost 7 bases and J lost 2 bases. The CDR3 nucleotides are TGTGCCAGCGGGGACTACCCCACAGATACGCAGTATTTT. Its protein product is CASGDYPTDTQYF.

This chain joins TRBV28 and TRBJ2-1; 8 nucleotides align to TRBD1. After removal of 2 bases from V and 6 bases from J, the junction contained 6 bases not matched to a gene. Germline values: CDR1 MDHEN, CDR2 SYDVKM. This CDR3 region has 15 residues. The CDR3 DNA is TGTGCCAGCAGTTTAGGGTCAGGGGGCTTCAATGAGCAGTTCTTC. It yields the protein CASSLGSGGFNEQFF.

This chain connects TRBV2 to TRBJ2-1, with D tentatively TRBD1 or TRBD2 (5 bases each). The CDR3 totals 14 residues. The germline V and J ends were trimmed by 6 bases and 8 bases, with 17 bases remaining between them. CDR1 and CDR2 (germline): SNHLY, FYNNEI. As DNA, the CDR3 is TGTGCCAGCAGCGAGGGACCAGAGCAGGATGAGCAGTTCTTC. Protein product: CASSEGPEQDEQFF.

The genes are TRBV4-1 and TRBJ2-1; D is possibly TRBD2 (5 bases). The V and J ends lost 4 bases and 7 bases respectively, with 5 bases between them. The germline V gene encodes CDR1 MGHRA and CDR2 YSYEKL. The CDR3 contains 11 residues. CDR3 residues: CASSPGNEQFF. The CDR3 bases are TGCGCCAGCAGCCCGGGGAATGAGCAGTTCTTC.

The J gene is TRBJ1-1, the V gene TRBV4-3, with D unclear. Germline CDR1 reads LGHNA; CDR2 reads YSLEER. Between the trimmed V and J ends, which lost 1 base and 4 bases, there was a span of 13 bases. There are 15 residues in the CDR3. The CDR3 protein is CASSQVRGGVTEAFF. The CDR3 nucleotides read TGCGCCAGCAGCCAAGTTCGGGGAGGAGTCACTGAAGCTTTCTTT.

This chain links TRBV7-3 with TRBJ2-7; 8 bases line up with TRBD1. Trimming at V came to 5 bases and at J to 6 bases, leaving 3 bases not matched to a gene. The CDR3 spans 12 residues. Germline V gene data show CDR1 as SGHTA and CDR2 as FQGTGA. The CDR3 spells CASSPGQGEQYF. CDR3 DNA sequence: TGTGCCAGCAGCCCAGGACAGGGCGAGCAGTACTTC.

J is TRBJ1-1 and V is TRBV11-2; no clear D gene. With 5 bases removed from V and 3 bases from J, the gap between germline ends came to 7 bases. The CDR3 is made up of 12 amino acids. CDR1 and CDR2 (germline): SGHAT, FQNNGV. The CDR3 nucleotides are TGTGCCAGCAGCGCTAGGGACACTGAAGCTTTCTTT. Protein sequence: CASSARDTEAFF.

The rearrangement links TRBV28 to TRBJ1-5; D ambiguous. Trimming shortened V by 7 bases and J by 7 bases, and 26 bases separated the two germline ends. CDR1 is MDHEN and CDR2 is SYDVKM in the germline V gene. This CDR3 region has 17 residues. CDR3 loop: CASTPGPLTTAGQPQHF. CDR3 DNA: TGTGCCAGCACCCCCGGGCCGCTTACTACGGCGGGGCAGCCCCAGCATTTT.

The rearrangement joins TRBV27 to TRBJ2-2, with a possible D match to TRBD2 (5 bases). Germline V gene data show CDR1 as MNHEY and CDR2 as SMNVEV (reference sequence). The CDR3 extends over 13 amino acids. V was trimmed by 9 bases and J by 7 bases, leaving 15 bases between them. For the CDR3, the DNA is TGTGCCAGTGGATTGGTCGACTACGGGGAGCTGTTTTTT. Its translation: CASGLVDYGELFF.

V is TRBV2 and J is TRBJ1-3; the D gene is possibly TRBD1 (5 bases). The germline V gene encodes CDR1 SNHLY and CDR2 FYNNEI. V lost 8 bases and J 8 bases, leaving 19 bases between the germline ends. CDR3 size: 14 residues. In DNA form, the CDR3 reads TGTGCCAGCGGGGCAGGCCGTCTTCAGGACACCATATATTTT. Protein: CASGAGRLQDTIYF.

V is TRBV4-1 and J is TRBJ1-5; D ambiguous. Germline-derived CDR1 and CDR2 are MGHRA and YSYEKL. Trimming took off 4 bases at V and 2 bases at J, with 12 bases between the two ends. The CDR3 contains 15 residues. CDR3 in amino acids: CASSPYDTRNQPQHF. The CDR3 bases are TGCGCCAGCAGCCCCTACGACACCCGCAATCAGCCCCAGCATTTT.

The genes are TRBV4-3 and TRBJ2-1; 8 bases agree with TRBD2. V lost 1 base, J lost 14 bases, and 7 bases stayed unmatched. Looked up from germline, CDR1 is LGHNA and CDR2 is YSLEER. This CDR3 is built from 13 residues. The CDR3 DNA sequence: TGCGCCAGCAGCCAAGGACTAGCGTACCCAAAGTTCTTC. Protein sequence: CASSQGLAYPKFF.

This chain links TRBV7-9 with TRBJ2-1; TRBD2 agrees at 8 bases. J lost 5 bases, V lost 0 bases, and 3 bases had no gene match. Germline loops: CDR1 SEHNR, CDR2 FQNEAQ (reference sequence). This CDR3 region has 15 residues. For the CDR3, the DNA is TGTGCCAGCAGCTTAGCTAGCGGGACAAACAATGAGCAGTTCTTC. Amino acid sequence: CASSLASGTNNEQFF.

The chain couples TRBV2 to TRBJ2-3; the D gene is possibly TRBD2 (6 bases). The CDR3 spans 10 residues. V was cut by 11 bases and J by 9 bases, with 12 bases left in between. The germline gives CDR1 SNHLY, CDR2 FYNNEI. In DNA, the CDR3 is TGTGCCGGCGGGGACCGGACGCAGTATTTT. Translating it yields CAGGDRTQYF.

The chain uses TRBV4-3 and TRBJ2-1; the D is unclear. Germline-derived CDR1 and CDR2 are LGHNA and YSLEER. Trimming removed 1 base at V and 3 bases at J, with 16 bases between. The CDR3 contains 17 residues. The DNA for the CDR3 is TGCGCCAGCAGCCAAGTTCTCGGCGCTTCAGACTACAATGAGCAGTTCTTC. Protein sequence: CASSQVLGASDYNEQFF.

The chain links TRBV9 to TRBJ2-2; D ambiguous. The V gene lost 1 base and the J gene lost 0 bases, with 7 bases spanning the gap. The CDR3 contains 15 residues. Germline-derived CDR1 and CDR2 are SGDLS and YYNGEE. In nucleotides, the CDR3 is TGTGCCAGCAGCGTATTGGCAGCGAACACCGGGGAGCTGTTTTTT. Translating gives CASSVLAANTGELFF.

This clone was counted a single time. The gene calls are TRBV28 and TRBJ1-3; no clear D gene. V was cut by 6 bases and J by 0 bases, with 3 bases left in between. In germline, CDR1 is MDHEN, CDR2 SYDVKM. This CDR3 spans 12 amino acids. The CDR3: CASRASGNTIYF. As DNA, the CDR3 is TGTGCCAGCAGGGCCTCTGGAAACACCATATATTTT. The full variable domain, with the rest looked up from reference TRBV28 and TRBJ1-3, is DVKVTQSSRYLVKRTGEKVFLECVQDMDHENMFWYRQDPGLGLRLIYFSYDVKMKEKGDIPEGYSVSREKKERFSLILESASTNQTSMYLCASRASGNTIYFGEGSWLTVV.

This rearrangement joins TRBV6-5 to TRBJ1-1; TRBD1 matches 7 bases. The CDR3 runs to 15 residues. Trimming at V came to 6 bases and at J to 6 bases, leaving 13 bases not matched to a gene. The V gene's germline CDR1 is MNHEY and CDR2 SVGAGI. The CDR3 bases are TGTGCCAGCAGCTACAGGGGCGCACCCAGGGCTGAAGCTTTCTTT. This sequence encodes CASSYRGAPRAEAFF.

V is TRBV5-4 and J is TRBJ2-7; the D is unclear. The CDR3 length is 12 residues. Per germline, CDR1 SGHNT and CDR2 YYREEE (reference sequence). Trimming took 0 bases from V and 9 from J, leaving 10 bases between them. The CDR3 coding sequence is TGTGCCAGCAGCTTGGATCTGGGCGGGCAGTACGTC. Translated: CASSLDLGGQYV.

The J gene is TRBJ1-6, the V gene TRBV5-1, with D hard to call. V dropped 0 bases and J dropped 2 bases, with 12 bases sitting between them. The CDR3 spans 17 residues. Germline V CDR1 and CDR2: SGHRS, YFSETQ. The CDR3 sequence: CASSLDLRGTYNSPLHF. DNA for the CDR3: TGCGCCAGCAGCTTGGATTTGCGCGGCACCTATAATTCACCCCTCCACTTT.

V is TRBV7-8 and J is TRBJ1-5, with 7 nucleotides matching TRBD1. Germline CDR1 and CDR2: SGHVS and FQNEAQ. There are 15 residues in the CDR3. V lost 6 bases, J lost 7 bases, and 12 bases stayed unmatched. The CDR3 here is CASSPGGGWGQPQHF. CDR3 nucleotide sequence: TGTGCCAGCAGTCCAGGGGGGGGTTGGGGCCAGCCCCAGCATTTT.

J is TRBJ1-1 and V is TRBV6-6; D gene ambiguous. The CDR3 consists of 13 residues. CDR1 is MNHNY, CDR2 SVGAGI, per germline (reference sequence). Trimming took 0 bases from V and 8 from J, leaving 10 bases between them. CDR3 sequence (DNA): TGTGCCAGCAGTTACTCGAGCCCGGGGGAAGCTTTCTTT. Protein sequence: CASSYSSPGEAFF.

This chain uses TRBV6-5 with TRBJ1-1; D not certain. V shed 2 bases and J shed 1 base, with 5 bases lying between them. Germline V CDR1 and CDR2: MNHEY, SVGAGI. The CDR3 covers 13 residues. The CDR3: CASSYDGNTEAFF. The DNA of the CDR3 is TGTGCCAGCAGTTACGACGGGAACACTGAAGCTTTCTTT.

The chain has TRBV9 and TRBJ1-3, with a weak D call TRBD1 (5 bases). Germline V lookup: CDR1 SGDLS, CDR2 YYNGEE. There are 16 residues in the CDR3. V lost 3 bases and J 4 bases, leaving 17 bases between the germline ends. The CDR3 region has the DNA TGTGCCAGCAGCGGAGGGTCTTGGGACGTCGGAAACACCATATATTTT. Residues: CASSGGSWDVGNTIYF.

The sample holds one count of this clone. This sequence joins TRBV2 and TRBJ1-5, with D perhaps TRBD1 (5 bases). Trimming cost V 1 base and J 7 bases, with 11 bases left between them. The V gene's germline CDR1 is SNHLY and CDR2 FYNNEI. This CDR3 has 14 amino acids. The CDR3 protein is CASSEGQGGQPQHF. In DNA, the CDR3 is TGTGCCAGCAGTGAAGGGCAGGGAGGACAGCCCCAGCATTTT. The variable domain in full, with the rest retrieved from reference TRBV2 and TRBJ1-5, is EPEVTQTPSHQVTQMGQEVILRCVPISNHLYFYWYRQILGQKVEFLVSFYNNEISEKSEIFDDQFSVERPDGSNFTLKIRSTKLEDSAMYFCASSEGQGGQPQHFGDGTRLSIL.

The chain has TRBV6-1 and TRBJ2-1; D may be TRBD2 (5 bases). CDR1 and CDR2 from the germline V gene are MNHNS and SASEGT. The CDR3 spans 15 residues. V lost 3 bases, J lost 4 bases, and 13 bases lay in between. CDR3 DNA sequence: TGTGCCAGCAGTGAGGATCCGGGGAAATACAATGAGCAGTTCTTC. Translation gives CASSEDPGKYNEQFF.